This T cell receptor beta chain was found in a study of blood T cell repertoires in COVID-19. Study context: Acute-phase and convalescent COVID-19 samples originated in the United States, Italy and Spain.

This CDR3 spans 15 amino acids. V lost 6 bases, J lost 2 bases, and 6 bases stayed unmatched. Germline V gene sequence: CDR1 KGHSH, CDR2 LQKENI. The protocol was immunoSEQ multiplex PCR, while the TCRdb copy is restricted to in-frame clones and leaves out a portion. This sample has tens of thousands of clones, with 80% to 85% found just once. The chain has TRBV18 and TRBJ2-3; 9 bases are shared with TRBD2. The sequencing input was peripheral blood. The sequence was obtained from a man older than 75 with acute or convalescent COVID-19. This chain's CDR3 is CASSLAGANTDTQYF. CDR3 sequence (DNA): TGTGCCAGCTCCTTAGCGGGAGCCAACACAGATACGCAGTATTTT.